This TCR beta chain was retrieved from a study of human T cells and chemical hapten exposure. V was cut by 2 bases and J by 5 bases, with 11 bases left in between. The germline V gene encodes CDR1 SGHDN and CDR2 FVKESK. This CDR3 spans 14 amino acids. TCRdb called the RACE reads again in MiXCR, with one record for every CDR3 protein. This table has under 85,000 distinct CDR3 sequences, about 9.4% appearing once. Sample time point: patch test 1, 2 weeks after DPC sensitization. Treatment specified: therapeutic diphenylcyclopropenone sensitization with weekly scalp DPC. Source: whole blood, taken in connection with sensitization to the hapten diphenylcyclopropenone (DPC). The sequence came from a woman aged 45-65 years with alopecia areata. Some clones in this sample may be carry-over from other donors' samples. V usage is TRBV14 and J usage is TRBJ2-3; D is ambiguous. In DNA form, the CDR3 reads TGTGCCAGCAGCCAATCCTTGATATTAGATACGCAGTATTTT. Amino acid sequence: CASSQSLILDTQYF.